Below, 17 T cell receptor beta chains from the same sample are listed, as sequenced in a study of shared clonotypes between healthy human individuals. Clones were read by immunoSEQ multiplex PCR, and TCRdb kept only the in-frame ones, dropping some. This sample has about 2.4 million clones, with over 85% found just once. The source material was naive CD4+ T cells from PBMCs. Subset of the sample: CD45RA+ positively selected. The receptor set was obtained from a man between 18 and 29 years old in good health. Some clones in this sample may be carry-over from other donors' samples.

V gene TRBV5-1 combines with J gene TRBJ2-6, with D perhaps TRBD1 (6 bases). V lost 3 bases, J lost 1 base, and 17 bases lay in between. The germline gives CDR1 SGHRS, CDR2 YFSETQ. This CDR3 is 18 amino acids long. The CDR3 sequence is CASSWPTGRRSGANVLTF. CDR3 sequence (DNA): TGCGCCAGCAGCTGGCCTACAGGGAGACGGTCTGGGGCCAACGTCCTGACTTTC.

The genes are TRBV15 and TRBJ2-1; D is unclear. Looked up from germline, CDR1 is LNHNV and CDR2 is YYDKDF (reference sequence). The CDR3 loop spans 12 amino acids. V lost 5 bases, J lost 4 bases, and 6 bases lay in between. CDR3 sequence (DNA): TGTGCCACCAGCTCTGGTTACAATGAGCAGTTCTTC. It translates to CATSSGYNEQFF.

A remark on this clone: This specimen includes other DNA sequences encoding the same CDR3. The CDR3 sequence: CASSRDRAYNEQFF. The CDR3, as DNA: TGCGCCAGCAGCCGGGACAGGGCCTACAATGAGCAGTTCTTC. The chain uses TRBV5-1 and TRBJ2-1; 9 nucleotides line up with TRBD1. The CDR3 consists of 14 residues. Losses at the gene ends were 4 bases for V and 2 bases for J; bases not matched to a gene: 1. Germline CDR1 reads SGHRS; CDR2 reads YFSETQ. The full variable domain, rest sourced from reference TRBV5-1 and TRBJ2-1, is KAGVTQTPRYLIKTRGQQVTLSCSPISGHRSVSWYQQTPGQGLQFLFEYFSETQRNKGNFPGRFSGRQFSNSRSEMNVSTLELGDSALYLCASSRDRAYNEQFFGPGTRLTVL.

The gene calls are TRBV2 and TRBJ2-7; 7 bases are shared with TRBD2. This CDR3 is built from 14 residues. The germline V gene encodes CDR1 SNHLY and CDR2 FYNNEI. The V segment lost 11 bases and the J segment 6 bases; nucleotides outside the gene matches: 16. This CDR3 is CAGGREGEGSEQYF. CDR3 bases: TGTGCCGGAGGCAGGGAAGGGGAGGGTAGCGAGCAGTACTTC.

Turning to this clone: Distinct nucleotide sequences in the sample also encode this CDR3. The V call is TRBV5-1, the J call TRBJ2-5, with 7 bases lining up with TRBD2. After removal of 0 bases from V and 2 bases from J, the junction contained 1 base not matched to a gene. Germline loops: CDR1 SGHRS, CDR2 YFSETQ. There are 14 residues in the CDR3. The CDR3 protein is CASSLDSGQETQYF. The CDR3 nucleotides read TGCGCCAGCAGCTTGGATAGCGGGCAAGAGACCCAGTACTTC.

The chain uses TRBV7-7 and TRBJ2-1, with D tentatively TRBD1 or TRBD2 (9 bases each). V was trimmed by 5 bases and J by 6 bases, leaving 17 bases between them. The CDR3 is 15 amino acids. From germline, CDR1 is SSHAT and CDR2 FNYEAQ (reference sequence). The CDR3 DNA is TGTGCCAGCAGCCCTAGCGGGACAGGGAGCAATGAGCAGTTCTTC. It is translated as CASSPSGTGSNEQFF.

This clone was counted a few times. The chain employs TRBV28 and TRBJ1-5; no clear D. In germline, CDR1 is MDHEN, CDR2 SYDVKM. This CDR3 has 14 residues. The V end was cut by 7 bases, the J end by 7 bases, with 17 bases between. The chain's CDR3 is CASTNLWATQPQHF. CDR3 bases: TGTGCCAGCACCAACCTATGGGCTACACAGCCCCAGCATTTT.

The CDR3 DNA reads TGCAGTGCCTGGTCCCGCGGTGAGCAGTTCTTC. It is translated as CSAWSRGEQFF. This sequence joins TRBV20-1 and TRBJ2-1, with no clear D. CDR1 DFQATT and CDR2 SNEGSKA come from the germline V gene (reference sequence). V was clipped by 6 bases and J by 9 bases, with 12 bases between them. This CDR3 is built from 11 residues.

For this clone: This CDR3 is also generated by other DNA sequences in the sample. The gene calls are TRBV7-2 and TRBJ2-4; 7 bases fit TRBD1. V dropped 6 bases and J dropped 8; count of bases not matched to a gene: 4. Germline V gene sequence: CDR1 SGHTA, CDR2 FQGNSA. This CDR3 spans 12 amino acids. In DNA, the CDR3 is TGTGCCAGCAGTTTAACAGGGGACATTCAGTACTTC. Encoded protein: CASSLTGDIQYF.

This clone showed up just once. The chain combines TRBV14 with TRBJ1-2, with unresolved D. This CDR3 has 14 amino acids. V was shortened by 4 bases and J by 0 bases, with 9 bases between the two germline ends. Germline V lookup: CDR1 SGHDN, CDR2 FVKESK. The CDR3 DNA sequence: TGTGCCAGCAGCCCTCTCTTACCTAACTATGGCTACACCTTC. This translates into CASSPLLPNYGYTF.

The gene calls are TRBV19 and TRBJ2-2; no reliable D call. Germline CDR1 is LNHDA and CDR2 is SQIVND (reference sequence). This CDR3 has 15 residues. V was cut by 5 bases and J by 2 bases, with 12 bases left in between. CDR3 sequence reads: CASSAPWRNTGELFF. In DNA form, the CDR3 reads TGTGCCAGTAGTGCCCCCTGGCGCAACACCGGGGAGCTGTTTTTT. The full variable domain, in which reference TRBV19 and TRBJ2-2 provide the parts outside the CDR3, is DGGITQSPKYLFRKEGQNVTLSCEQNLNHDAMYWYRQDPGQGLRLIYYSQIVNDFQKGDIAEGYSVSREKKESFPLTVTSAQKNPTAFYLCASSAPWRNTGELFFGEGSRLTVL.

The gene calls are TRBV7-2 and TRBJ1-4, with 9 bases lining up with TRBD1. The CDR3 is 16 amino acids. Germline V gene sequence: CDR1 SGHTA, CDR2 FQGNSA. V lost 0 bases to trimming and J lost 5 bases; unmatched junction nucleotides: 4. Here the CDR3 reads CASSLARGTGNEKLFF. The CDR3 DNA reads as TGTGCCAGCAGCTTAGCGAGGGGGACAGGGAATGAAAAACTGTTTTTT.

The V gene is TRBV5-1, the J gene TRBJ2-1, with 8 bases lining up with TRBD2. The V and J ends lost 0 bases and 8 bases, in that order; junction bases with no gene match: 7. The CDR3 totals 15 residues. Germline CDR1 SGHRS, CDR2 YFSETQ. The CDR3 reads CASSLASGSSYEQFF. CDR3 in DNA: TGCGCCAGCAGCTTGGCCAGCGGGAGTAGTTATGAGCAGTTCTTC.

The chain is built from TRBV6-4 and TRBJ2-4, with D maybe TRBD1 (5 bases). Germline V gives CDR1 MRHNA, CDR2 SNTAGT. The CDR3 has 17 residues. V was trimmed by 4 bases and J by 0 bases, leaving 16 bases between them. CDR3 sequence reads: CASSVGHPTVAKNIQYF. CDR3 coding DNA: TGTGCCAGCAGTGTAGGACACCCAACCGTAGCCAAAAACATTCAGTACTTC.

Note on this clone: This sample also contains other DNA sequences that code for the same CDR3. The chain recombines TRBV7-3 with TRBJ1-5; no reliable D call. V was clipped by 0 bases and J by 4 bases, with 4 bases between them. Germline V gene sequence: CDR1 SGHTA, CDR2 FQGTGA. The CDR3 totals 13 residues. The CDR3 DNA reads TGTGCCAGCAGCTTAACGCGGAATCAGCCCCAGCATTTT. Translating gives CASSLTRNQPQHF.

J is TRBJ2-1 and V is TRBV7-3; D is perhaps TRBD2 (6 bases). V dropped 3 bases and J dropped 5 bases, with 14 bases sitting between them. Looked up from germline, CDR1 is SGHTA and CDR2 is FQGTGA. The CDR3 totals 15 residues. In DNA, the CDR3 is TGTGCCAGCAGCTTCGGGGACTTACCCAACAATGAGCAGTTCTTC. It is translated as CASSFGDLPNNEQFF.

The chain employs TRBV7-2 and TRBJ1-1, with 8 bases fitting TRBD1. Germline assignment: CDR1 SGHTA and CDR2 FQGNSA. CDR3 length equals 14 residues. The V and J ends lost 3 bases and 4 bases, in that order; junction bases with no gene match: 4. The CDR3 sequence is CASSFQGAGTEAFF. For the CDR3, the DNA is TGTGCCAGCAGCTTTCAGGGGGCGGGCACTGAAGCTTTCTTT.